These 24 T cell receptor beta chains were sequenced from one sample in a study of control samples from healthy donors and cancer patients. Produced via immunoSEQ multiplex PCR; TCRdb's table is partial and in-frame only. The sample includes tens of thousands of clones, around 93% of them seen just once. The sequenced sample was PBMCs. Source of these receptors: a woman aged 40 to 49 with head and neck cancer.

V and J are TRBV18 and TRBJ1-2; no firm D call. Germline loops: CDR1 KGHSH, CDR2 LQKENI. The V gene lost 2 bases and the J gene lost 2 bases, with 6 bases spanning the gap. The CDR3 has 13 amino acids. The DNA for the CDR3 is TGTGCCAGCTCACCAGGCGAAAACTATGGCTACACCTTC. Translated: CASSPGENYGYTF.

The chain links TRBV4-1 to TRBJ1-1, with a tentative D call TRBD1 (5 bases). The germline V and J ends were trimmed by 1 base and 3 bases, with 12 bases remaining between them. This CDR3 is built from 15 residues. Per the germline V gene, CDR1 is MGHRA and CDR2 is YSYEKL. The CDR3 region is CASSQGGTGDTEAFF. The CDR3 nucleotides are TGCGCCAGCAGCCAAGGGGGAACGGGGGACACTGAAGCTTTCTTT.

The rearrangement joins TRBV27 to TRBJ1-2; 10 positions match TRBD1. J was trimmed by 7 bases and V by 5 bases; bases with no gene match: 10. CDR1 and CDR2 (germline): MNHEY, SMNVEV (reference sequence). This CDR3 is 15 amino acids long. DNA of the CDR3: TGTGCCAGCAGTCACCTCAGGGACAGGGGCGGTGGCTACACCTTC. Amino acid sequence: CASSHLRDRGGGYTF.

This sequence joins TRBV5-4 and TRBJ1-2; no firm D call. Trimming cost V 3 bases and J 7 bases, with 13 bases left between them. CDR3 length: 13 amino acids. Germline V gene sequence: CDR1 SGHNT, CDR2 YYREEE (reference sequence). DNA for the CDR3: TGTGCCAGCAGCTCGTCCCGCATTCTTGGCTACACCTTC. Protein: CASSSSRILGYTF.

V and J are TRBV11-2 and TRBJ1-2; no firm D call. CDR3 length: 12 amino acids. Germline V gene data show CDR1 as SGHAT and CDR2 as FQNNGV. V shed 4 bases and J shed 10 bases, with 13 bases lying between them. CDR3 sequence (DNA): TGTGCCAGCAGCTCGCTGAGGGTTAACTACACCTTC. Translated, it gives CASSSLRVNYTF.

The V call is TRBV5-1, the J call TRBJ2-1; TRBD1 aligns across 8 bases. The CDR3 has 16 residues. Germline CDR1 reads SGHRS; CDR2 reads YFSETQ. Germline trimming cut 2 bases from V and 1 base from J; bases unmatched to any gene: 5. This CDR3 is CASSLRQGMSYNEQFF. The CDR3 nucleotides are TGCGCCAGCAGCTTAAGACAGGGGATGTCCTACAATGAGCAGTTCTTC. The variable domain in full, completed from reference TRBV5-1 and TRBJ2-1, reads KAGVTQTPRYLIKTRGQQVTLSCSPISGHRSVSWYQQTPGQGLQFLFEYFSETQRNKGNFPGRFSGRQFSNSRSEMNVSTLELGDSALYLCASSLRQGMSYNEQFFGPGTRLTVL.

The gene calls are TRBV6-6 and TRBJ2-3; unclear D gene. CDR1 MNHNY and CDR2 SVGAGI come from the germline V gene (reference sequence). The CDR3 is 15 residues long. V lost 0 bases to trimming and J lost 0 bases, with 7 bases between them. As DNA, the CDR3 is TGTGCCAGCAGTTACTCAAGCCGGAGCACAGATACGCAGTATTTT. Translated: CASSYSSRSTDTQYF.

The chain recombines TRBV2 with TRBJ2-7; 11 bases map to TRBD2. Looked up from germline, CDR1 is SNHLY and CDR2 is FYNNEI. Losses at the gene ends were 10 bases for V and 6 bases for J; bases not matched to a gene: 11. CDR3 size: 14 residues. CDR3 coding DNA: TGTGCCACCGGATATAGCGGGGGGGCCGTCGAGCAGTACTTC. Protein: CATGYSGGAVEQYF.

This clone has a handful of counts. The chain employs TRBV6-1 and TRBJ2-1, with 12 bases that match TRBD2. Losses at the gene ends were 2 bases for V and 2 bases for J; bases not matched to a gene: 1. Germline V gene data show CDR1 as MNHNS and CDR2 as SASEGT. The CDR3 is 16 amino acids. The CDR3, as DNA: TGTGCCAGCAGTGAACTAGCGGGAGGGCCCTACAATGAGCAGTTCTTC. Its protein is CASSELAGGPYNEQFF.

The rearrangement joins TRBV11-2 to TRBJ1-1, with D possibly being TRBD1 (5 bases). The CDR3 loop spans 15 amino acids. The V gene lost 5 bases and the J gene lost 1 base, with 14 bases spanning the gap. The germline V gene has CDR1 SGHAT and CDR2 FQNNGV. In nucleotides, the CDR3 is TGTGCCAGCAGCCCGGCGTGGGGGACGAACACTGAAGCTTTCTTT. This gives the protein CASSPAWGTNTEAFF.

The J gene is TRBJ2-1, the V gene TRBV4-2; the D gene could be TRBD1 or TRBD2 (5 bases each). The CDR3 covers 16 residues. With 4 bases removed from V and 9 bases from J, the gap between germline ends came to 22 bases. From germline, CDR1 is LGHNA and CDR2 YNFKEQ. CDR3 region: CASSRPSAEGFGEQFF. The DNA for the CDR3 is TGTGCCAGCAGCCGACCGTCGGCCGAGGGGTTCGGTGAGCAGTTCTTC.

The chain couples TRBV30 to TRBJ2-5; TRBD2 might be the D (6 bases). Trimming cost V 4 bases and J 2 bases, with 11 bases left between them. The CDR3 has 13 amino acids. Germline CDR1 reads GTSNPN; CDR2 reads SVGIG (reference sequence). CDR3 amino acids: CAWNSGRQETQYF. DNA of the CDR3: TGTGCCTGGAATTCAGGGAGGCAAGAGACCCAGTACTTC.

The chain has TRBV15 and TRBJ2-1, with D possibly matching TRBD1 (5 bases). The CDR3 totals 15 residues. Germline V gene lookup returns CDR1 LNHNV and CDR2 YYDKDF (reference sequence). The germline V and J ends were trimmed by 1 base and 0 bases, with 7 bases remaining between them. Written as DNA, the CDR3 is TGTGCCACCAGCAGAGCACAGGCCTCCTACAATGAGCAGTTCTTC. This encodes CATSRAQASYNEQFF.

The V and J genes are TRBV7-3 and TRBJ2-3; D call uncertain. Germline CDR1 and CDR2: SGHTA and FQGTGA. The length of the CDR3 is 14 residues. Trimming cost V 1 base and J 1 base, with 6 bases left between them. CDR3 sequence reads: CASSLNGRTDTQYF. Written as DNA, the CDR3 is TGTGCCAGCAGCTTAAACGGTCGCACAGATACGCAGTATTTT.

The chain carries TRBV9 and TRBJ2-7; 8 bases fit TRBD1. This CDR3 has 16 amino acids. The germline V gene encodes CDR1 SGDLS and CDR2 YYNGEE. The V and J ends lost 4 bases and 3 bases, in that order; junction bases with no gene match: 12. The CDR3 DNA sequence: TGTGCCAGCAGCCCCCCCCCGACAGGGGTTCTCTACGAGCAGTACTTC. This codes for CASSPPPTGVLYEQYF. Drawing the rest from reference TRBV9 and TRBJ2-7, the complete variable domain is DSGVTQTPKHLITATGQRVTLRCSPRSGDLSVYWYQQSLDQGLQFLIQYYNGEERAKGNILERFSAQQFPDLHSELNLSSLELGDSALYFCASSPPPTGVLYEQYFGPGTRLTVT.

The chain recombines TRBV28 with TRBJ1-3; D is possibly TRBD1 (5 bases). The germline gives CDR1 MDHEN, CDR2 SYDVKM. CDR3 length equals 15 residues. Between the trimmed V and J ends, which lost 6 bases and 0 bases, there was a span of 12 bases. The CDR3 coding sequence is TGTGCCAGCAGGCGACAGTTCCTCTCTGGAAACACCATATATTTT. Translated, it gives CASRRQFLSGNTIYF.

A word on this clone: This sample includes further DNA sequences coding for the same CDR3. This rearrangement joins TRBV7-9 to TRBJ1-5; TRBD1 might be the D (5 bases). V was trimmed by 3 bases and J by 7 bases, leaving 10 bases between them. CDR3 length: 13 amino acids. In germline, CDR1 is SEHNR, CDR2 FQNEAQ (reference sequence). The CDR3 nucleotides are TGTGCCAGCAGCTTGGGGGGAGGGCAGCCCCAGCATTTT. Translating it yields CASSLGGGQPQHF.

Comment on this clone: Other DNA variants within this sample encode the same CDR3. J is TRBJ2-5 and V is TRBV15, with D perhaps matching TRBD2 (5 bases). The V end was cut by 0 bases, the J end by 2 bases, with 7 bases between. The CDR3 extends over 14 amino acids. The V gene's germline CDR1 is LNHNV and CDR2 YYDKDF (reference sequence). CDR3 amino acids: CATSRDRGQETQYF. DNA of the CDR3: TGTGCCACCAGCAGAGATCGGGGACAAGAGACCCAGTACTTC.

The chain combines TRBV3-1 (or the pseudogene TRBV3-2) with TRBJ1-1; D unresolved. In germline, CDR1 is LGHDT, CDR2 YNNKEL (reference sequence). With 2 bases removed from V and 6 bases from J, the gap between germline ends came to 10 bases. This CDR3 has 13 amino acids. For the CDR3, the DNA is TGTGCCAGCAGCCAAAGGAGTTTGTCTGAAGCTTTCTTT. Translating it yields CASSQRSLSEAFF.

The chain employs TRBV5-4 and TRBJ1-2; TRBD1 aligns across 7 bases. The CDR3 runs to 16 residues. The V and J ends lost 4 bases and 0 bases, in that order; junction bases with no gene match: 9. Per the germline V gene, CDR1 is SGHNT and CDR2 is YYREEE (reference sequence). The CDR3 here is CASSRDSIKANYGYTF. In DNA, the CDR3 is TGTGCCAGCAGCCGGGACAGTATCAAAGCTAACTATGGCTACACCTTC.

V is TRBV2 and J is TRBJ2-7, with D tentatively TRBD2 (6 bases). In germline, CDR1 is SNHLY, CDR2 FYNNEI. CDR3 length: 14 amino acids. Trimming took 2 bases from V and 3 from J, leaving 11 bases between them. CDR3 protein: CASSEREVGYEQYF. The CDR3 nucleotides are TGTGCCAGCAGTGAAAGGGAGGTCGGCTACGAGCAGTACTTC.

The chain has TRBV29-1 and TRBJ1-5, with a possible D match to TRBD1 (6 bases). Germline CDR1 SQVTM, CDR2 ANQGSEA. Trimming stripped 6 bases from V and 3 bases from J, with 12 bases between. This CDR3 comprises 13 residues. CDR3 DNA: TGCAGCGTGGGGGGGACATACAATCAGCCCCAGCATTTT. It is translated as CSVGGTYNQPQHF.

This clone was picked up one time. The rearrangement uses TRBV7-9 and TRBJ1-1; 7 nucleotides line up with TRBD1. The CDR3 is 15 residues long. After removal of 2 bases from V and 1 base from J, the junction contained 4 bases not matched to a gene. The V gene's germline CDR1 is SEHNR and CDR2 FQNEAQ (reference sequence). This CDR3 reads CASSLKGAENTEAFF. CDR3 nucleotide sequence: TGTGCCAGCAGCTTAAAGGGGGCTGAGAACACTGAAGCTTTCTTT.

The chain links TRBV4-2 to TRBJ2-7; a possible D gene is TRBD2 (6 bases). The CDR3 runs 15 residues. Germline CDR1 and CDR2: LGHNA and YNFKEQ. Trimming took 3 bases from V and 0 from J, leaving 12 bases between them. CDR3 region: CASSHDTTSSYEQYF. DNA of the CDR3: TGTGCCAGCAGCCACGATACGACTAGCTCCTACGAGCAGTACTTC.